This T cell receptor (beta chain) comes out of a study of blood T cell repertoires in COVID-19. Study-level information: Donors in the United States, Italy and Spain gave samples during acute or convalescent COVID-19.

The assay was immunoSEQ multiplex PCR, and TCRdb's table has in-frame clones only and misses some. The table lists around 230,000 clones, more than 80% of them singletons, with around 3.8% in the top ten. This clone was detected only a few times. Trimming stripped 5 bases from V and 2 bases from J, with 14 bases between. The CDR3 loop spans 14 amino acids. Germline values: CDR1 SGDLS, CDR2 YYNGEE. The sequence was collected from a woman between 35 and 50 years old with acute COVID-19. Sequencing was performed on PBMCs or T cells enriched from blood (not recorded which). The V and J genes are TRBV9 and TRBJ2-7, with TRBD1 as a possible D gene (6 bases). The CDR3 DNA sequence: TGTGCCAGCAGTGGACAGACAAACACCTACGAGCAGTACTTC. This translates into CASSGQTNTYEQYF.